This T cell receptor beta chain derives from a study of T cells expressing NK-cell markers (TCRdb year 2020). In the study overall: Several donors provided sorted CD3+CD56+NKG2C+, CD3+CD56+NKG2C- and CD3+CD56-NKG2C+ T-cell subsets, whose TCR beta-chain repertoires were profiled. Among the eight sequenced donors, only one was HCMV-seronegative, while the other seven were HCMV-seropositive. The eight sequenced donors were randomly selected healthy volunteers, three men and five women. Illumina HiSeq 2000/2500, MiSeq or NextSeq was used to sequence libraries as 2 x 150 bp reads.

Regarding this clonotype: What antigen it recognizes has not been identified.

Overall results and qualifications from the work: It remained unclear whether the expanded NKG2C-expressing T cell clones were specific for HCMV antigens. Those dominant clonotypes were again the most abundant among CD3+CD56-NKG2C+ cells in a few donors, at roughly 28.3-65%. In a handful of donors, the dominant CD3+CD56+NKG2C+ clonotypes ranked among the top 10 CD8+ clonotypes, making up about 1.0-7.5% of CD8+ T cells.

HCMV-specific IgG was detected in serum with a commercial ELISA kit to determine HCMV serostatus. Peripheral blood mononuclear cells were isolated from blood by Ficoll density gradient centrifugation. The CDR3, from cysteine to phenylalanine, totals 14 residues. The DNA is not on file. The germline V gene specifies KGHSH as CDR1 and LQKENI as CDR2. TCRdb records Illumina HiSeq 2000 as the sequencer. TCR beta cDNA libraries were made by 5'RACE template switching that added a universal primer site and unique molecular identifiers. Priming for cDNA synthesis came from the TCR beta constant segment, and two successive PCR amplification steps followed. From the authors' description of their analysis: MIGEC was used to demultiplex reads and group reads by UMI, and MiTCR was used to assemble and quantify clonotypes. Only TCR cDNA sequences supported by at least two reads were kept to exclude erroneous sequences. The tcR package was used for downstream repertoire analysis, and clonotypes were matched between fractions using CDR3 nucleotide sequence together with V segment. VDJmatch was used to annotate antigen specificity against VDJdb, with one amino acid substitution allowed in CDR3. With the reads reprocessed by TCRdb, a single entry stands for each CDR3 protein sequence and no DNA is reported. TCRdb, rather than the study authors, made the V and J calls. This sample's clone table shows 200,000 to 300,000 distinct CDR3 sequences. Of the sample, about 0.4% is held by the ten largest clones.

This clonotype was sampled from a young man in good health. Donor details come from another sample of the same person, matched by shared clones. The V gene is TRBV18 and the J gene is TRBJ2-2; no DNA is available, so the TRBD2 call from TCRdb remains unchecked. Sequenced input: blood T cells: a sorted CD56 or NKG2C T cell subset, CD4+ or CD8+ T cells, or bulk PBMC T cells (not recorded which). The CDR3 protein: CASTTREKTGELFF.